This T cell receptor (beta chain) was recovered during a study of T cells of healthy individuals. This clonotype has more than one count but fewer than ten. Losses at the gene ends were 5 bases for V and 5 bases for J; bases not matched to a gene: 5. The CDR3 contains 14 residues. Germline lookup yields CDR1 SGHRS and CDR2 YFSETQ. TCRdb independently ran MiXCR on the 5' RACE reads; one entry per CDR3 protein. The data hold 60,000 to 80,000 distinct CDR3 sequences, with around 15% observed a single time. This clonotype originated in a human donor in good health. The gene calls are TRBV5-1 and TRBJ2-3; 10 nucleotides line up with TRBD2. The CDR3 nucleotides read TGCGCCAGCAGGGCTAGCGGGAGTGAAGATACGCAGTATTTT. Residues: CASRASGSEDTQYF.